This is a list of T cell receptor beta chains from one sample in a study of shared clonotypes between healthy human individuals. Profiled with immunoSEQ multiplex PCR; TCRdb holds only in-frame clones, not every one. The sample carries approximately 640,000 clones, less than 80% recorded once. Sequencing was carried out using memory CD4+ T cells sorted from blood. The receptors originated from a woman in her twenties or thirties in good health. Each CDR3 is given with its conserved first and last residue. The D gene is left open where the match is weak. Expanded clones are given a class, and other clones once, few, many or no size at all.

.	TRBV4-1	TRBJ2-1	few	TGCGCCAGCAGCCAAGGGTTAAGGGGGTACAAGTTCTTC	CASSQGLRGYKFF
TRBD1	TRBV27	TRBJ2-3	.	TGTGCCAGCAGTTTGGGGACAGGGGTAGTTAGTTATGCAGATACGCAGTATTTT	CASSLGTGVVSYADTQYF
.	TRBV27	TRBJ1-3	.	TGTGCCAGCAGTTTGCGGAGAGGGTCTGGAAACACCATATATTTT	CASSLRRGSGNTIYF
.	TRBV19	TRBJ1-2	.	TGTGCCAGTAGTCTTGTAGGACAGCAGTCTAACTATGGCTACACCTTC	CASSLVGQQSNYGYTF
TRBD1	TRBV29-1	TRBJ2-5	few	TGCAGCGAACGGACAGGGGGAGAGACCCAGTACTTC	CSERTGGETQYF
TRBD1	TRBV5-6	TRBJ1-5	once	TGTGCCAGCAGCTTGGCTGGACAGGGGGGCAATCAGCCCCAGCATTTT	CASSLAGQGGNQPQHF
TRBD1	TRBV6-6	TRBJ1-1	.	TGTGCCAGCAAAGGACAGGGTTGGGACACTGAAGCTTTCTTT	CASKGQGWDTEAFF
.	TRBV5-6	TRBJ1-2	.	TGTGCCAGCAGCTTGGTGGAGGGATTCTATGGCTACACCTTC	CASSLVEGFYGYTF
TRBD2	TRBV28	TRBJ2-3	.	TGTGCCAGCAGTTTAGTCTCGGGGGGTGTCACAGATACGCAGTATTTT	CASSLVSGGVTDTQYF
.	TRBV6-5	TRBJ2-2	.	TGTGCCAGCAGTTTAACTACGAACACCGGGGAGCTGTTTTTT	CASSLTTNTGELFF
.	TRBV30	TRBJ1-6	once	TGTGCCTGGAGTCCGCAGGCCGGGTCACCCCTCCACTTT	CAWSPQAGSPLHF
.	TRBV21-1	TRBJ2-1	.	TGTGCCAGCACCGCCGCCCCCCCAGGGTTCTTC	CASTAAPPGFF
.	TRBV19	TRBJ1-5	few	TGTGCCACCTCGTGGGCGGGGGGTCCAAATAGCAATCAGCCCCAGCATTTT	CATSWAGGPNSNQPQHF
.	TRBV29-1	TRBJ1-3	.	TGCAGCGTTGAAGCGGGTTCTGGAAACACCATATATTTT	CSVEAGSGNTIYF
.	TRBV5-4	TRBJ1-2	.	TGTGCCAGCAGCATACAGGGCCCACTTTATGGCTACACCTTC	CASSIQGPLYGYTF
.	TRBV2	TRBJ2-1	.	TGTGCCAGCAGTGAAGCGCTCAGCTTCTATGAGCAGTTCTTC	CASSEALSFYEQFF